This TCR beta chain was recorded in a study of cytomegalovirus exposure and HLA in healthy donors. A single count supports this clone. V was clipped by 1 base and J by 0 bases, with 13 bases between them. The CDR3 loop spans 16 amino acids. Germline CDR1 SGHRS, CDR2 YFSETQ. The assay was immunoSEQ multiplex PCR, and TCRdb's table has in-frame clones only and misses some. The data show about 130,000 clones, around 90% seen once. The TCR comes from a young woman in good health and CMV-seronegative. The sequenced sample consisted of PBMCs. The V gene is TRBV5-1, the J gene TRBJ1-2, with D possibly being TRBD1 (6 bases). The CDR3, as DNA: TGCGCCAGCAGCTTGCAAGACAGGTCCGCTAACTATGGCTACACCTTC. It is translated as CASSLQDRSANYGYTF.